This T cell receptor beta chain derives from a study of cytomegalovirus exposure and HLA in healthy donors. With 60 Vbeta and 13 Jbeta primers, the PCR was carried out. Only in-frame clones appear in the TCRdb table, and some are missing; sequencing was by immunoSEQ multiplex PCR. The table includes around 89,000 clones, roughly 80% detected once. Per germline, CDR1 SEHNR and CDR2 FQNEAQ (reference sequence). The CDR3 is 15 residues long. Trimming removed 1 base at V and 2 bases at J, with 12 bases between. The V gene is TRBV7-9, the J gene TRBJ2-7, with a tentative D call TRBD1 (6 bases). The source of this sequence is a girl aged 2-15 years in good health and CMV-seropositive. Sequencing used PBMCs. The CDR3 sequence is CASSLDGTPTYEQYF. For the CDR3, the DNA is TGTGCCAGCAGCTTAGATGGGACACCTACCTACGAGCAGTACTTC.